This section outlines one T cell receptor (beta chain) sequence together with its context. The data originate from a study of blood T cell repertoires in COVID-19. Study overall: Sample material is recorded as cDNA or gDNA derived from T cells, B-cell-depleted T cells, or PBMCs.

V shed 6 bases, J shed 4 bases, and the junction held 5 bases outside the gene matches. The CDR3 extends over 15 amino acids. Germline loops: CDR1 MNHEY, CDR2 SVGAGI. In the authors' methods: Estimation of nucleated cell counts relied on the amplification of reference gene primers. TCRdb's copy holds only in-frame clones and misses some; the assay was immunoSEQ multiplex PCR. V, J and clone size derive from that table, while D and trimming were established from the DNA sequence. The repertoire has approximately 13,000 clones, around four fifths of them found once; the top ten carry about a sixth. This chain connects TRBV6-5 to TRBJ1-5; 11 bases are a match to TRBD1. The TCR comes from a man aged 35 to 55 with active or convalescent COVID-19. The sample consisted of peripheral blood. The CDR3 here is CASRGQGAKNQPQHF. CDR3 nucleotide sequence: TGTGCCAGCAGAGGACAGGGGGCAAAAAATCAGCCCCAGCATTTT.